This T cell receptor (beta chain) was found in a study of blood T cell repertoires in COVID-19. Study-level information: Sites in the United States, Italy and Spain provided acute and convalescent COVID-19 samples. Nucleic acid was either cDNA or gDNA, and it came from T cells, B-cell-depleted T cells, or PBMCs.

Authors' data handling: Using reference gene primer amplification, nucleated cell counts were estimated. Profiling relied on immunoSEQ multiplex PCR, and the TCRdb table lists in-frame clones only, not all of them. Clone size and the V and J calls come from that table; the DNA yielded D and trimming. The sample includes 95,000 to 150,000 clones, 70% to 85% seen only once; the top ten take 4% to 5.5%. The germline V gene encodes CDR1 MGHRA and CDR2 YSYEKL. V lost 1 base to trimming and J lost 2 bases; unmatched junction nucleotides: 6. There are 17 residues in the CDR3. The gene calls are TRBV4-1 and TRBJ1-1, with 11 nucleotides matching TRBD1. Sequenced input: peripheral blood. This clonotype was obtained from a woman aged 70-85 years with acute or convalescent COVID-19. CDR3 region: CASSQVWTGGINTEAFF. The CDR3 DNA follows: TGCGCCAGCAGCCAAGTGTGGACAGGGGGCATCAACACTGAAGCTTTCTTT.